This T cell receptor (beta chain) comes out of a study of T cell clonality in common variable immunodeficiency. Study results and caveats: Fewer TCRbeta clones were shared among CVID subjects than controls. TCRbeta clonality was increased in CVID versus healthy controls.

From germline, CDR1 is SQVTM and CDR2 ANQGSEA. The CDR3 runs 12 residues. Sequencing was performed with immunoSEQ multiplex PCR; in TCRdb, only in-frame clones are kept and a portion is missing. Singletons are absent from the sample, which has around 60,000 clones. This clone was seen at least ten times. Its antigen remains unknown. One end of the junction does not line up with germline, which may come from a read error. The CDR3 end falls 3 residues outside the read, so it is completed with the germline J gene. V and J are TRBV29-1 and TRBJ2-3; D is uncertain. The sequence was obtained from a person aged 18-70 years in good health. Sequencing was carried out using peripheral blood mononuclear cells. The CDR3 sequence: CSAEGGTDTQYF. Partial CDR3 DNA: TGCAGCGCCGAAGGTGGCACGGATACG.